This TCR beta chain is from a study of identical twins. TCRdb re-called the 5' RACE reads with MiXCR, one entry per CDR3 protein. The sample yields hundreds of thousands of distinct CDR3 sequences, around a tenth seen once. Study observations and caveats: Invariant cells of the MAIT and iNKT types might have partly distorted the zero-insertion analyses. Among out-of-frame alpha sequences shared by twins, low generation probability occurred in excess. Models predicted less out-of-frame TCR alpha sharing in monozygotic twins than was found. In drawing conclusions, the study used cross-sectional statistical analysis and did not follow the same donors.

Trimming cost V 2 bases and J 4 bases, with 5 bases left between them. CDR3 size: 13 residues. CDR1 MNHEY and CDR2 SVGAGI come from the germline V gene. This clonotype was detected ten times or more. Its antigen is not known. Material: memory (CD45RO+) T cells sorted from blood. This clonotype originated in a woman aged 18-30 years in good health. The J gene is TRBJ2-2, the V gene TRBV6-5; D gene uncertain. The CDR3 DNA reads as TGTGCCAGCAGTTACCCCGGCACCGGGGAGCTGTTTTTT. Translated: CASSYPGTGELFF.